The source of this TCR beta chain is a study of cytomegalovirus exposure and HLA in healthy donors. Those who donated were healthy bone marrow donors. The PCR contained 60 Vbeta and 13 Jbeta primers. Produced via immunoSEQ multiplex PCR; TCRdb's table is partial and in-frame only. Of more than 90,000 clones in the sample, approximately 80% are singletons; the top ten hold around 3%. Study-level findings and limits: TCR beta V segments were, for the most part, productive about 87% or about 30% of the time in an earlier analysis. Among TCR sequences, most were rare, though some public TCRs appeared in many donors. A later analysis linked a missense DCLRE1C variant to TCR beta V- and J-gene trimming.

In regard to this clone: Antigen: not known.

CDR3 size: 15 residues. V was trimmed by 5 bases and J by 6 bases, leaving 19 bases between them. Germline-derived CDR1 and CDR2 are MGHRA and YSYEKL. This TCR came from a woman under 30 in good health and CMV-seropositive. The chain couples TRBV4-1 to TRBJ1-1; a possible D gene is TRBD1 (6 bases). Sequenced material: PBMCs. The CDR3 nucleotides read TGCGCCAGCAGCTTACAGGGATGGGCCGCGGCTGAAGCTTTCTTT. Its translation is CASSLQGWAAAEAFF.